The 12 T cell receptor beta chains presented below share a single source sample, sequenced in a study of blood T cell repertoires in COVID-19. The method was immunoSEQ multiplex PCR; TCRdb's version includes in-frame clones alone and lacks a portion of them. The repertoire holds more than 90,000 clones, with 85% as singletons. Specimen: peripheral blood. These receptors all come from a woman aged 70-85 years with active or convalescent COVID-19.

CDR3 sequence (DNA): TGTGCCAGCAGCCGATCTAGCGGGGGGCCCAGCACCGGGGAGCTGTTTTTT. It yields the protein CASSRSSGGPSTGELFF. V gene TRBV4-2 combines with J gene TRBJ2-2; 11 bases line up with TRBD2. The germline V gene has CDR1 LGHNA and CDR2 YNFKEQ. CDR3 length equals 17 residues. V trimming: 4 bases; J trimming: 4 bases; junction bases outside the gene matches: 8.

The rearrangement links TRBV18 to TRBJ2-5; D might be TRBD1 (5 bases). CDR3 length: 14 amino acids. V lost 6 bases, J lost 5 bases, and 16 bases lay in between. The V gene's germline CDR1 is KGHSH and CDR2 LQKENI. CDR3 DNA sequence: TGTGCCAGCTCCCTCACAGGCCGAATGGAGACCCAGTACTTC. Protein sequence: CASSLTGRMETQYF.

The rearrangement links TRBV30 to TRBJ1-1, with D perhaps matching TRBD1 (5 bases). V gave up 5 bases and J gave up 4 bases, with 17 bases separating them. The CDR3 is 14 amino acids. The V gene's germline CDR1 is GTSNPN and CDR2 SVGIG (reference sequence). CDR3 in DNA: TGTGCCTGGTCTCATGGGGGGTCGGGCACTGAAGCTTTCTTT. It codes for CAWSHGGSGTEAFF.

The chain combines TRBV5-8 with TRBJ1-2, with D hard to call. The CDR3 totals 16 residues. V gave up 4 bases and J gave up 1 base, with 17 bases separating them. From germline, CDR1 is SGHTS and CDR2 YDEGEE. This CDR3 reads CASSPRSSRVNYGYTF. The CDR3 DNA sequence: TGTGCCAGCAGCCCACGCTCCAGTCGGGTTAACTATGGCTACACCTTC. Filled out from reference TRBV5-8 and TRBJ1-2, the complete variable domain reads EAGVTQSPTHLIKTRGQQATLRCSPISGHTSVYWYQQALGLGLQFLLWYDEGEERNRGNFPPRFSGRQFPNYSSELNVNALELEDSALYLCASSPRSSRVNYGYTFGSGTRLTVV.

The count of this clone is one. V usage is TRBV28 and J usage is TRBJ2-3, with D unclear. Trimming pared 6 bases from V and 0 bases from J, leaving 7 bases between. CDR3 length: 13 residues. The germline CDR1 and CDR2 sequences are MDHEN and SYDVKM. CDR3 sequence (DNA): TGTGCCAGCAGCCTCGGTAGCACAGATACGCAGTATTTT. The encoded protein is CASSLGSTDTQYF.

This clone was counted once. The chain carries TRBV30 and TRBJ1-4; 8 nucleotides line up with TRBD1. This CDR3 has 15 residues. The germline V gene has CDR1 GTSNPN and CDR2 SVGIG (reference sequence). The V and J ends lost 1 base and 4 bases, in that order; junction bases with no gene match: 5. CDR3 amino acids: CAWSGTGTDNEKLFF. The CDR3 bases are TGTGCCTGGAGTGGGACAGGGACCGATAATGAAAAACTGTTTTTT.

The V and J genes are TRBV7-2 and TRBJ2-1, with 8 bases aligning to TRBD2. Germline CDR1 is SGHTA and CDR2 is FQGNSA. The length of the CDR3 is 14 residues. Trimming cost V 4 bases and J 9 bases; bases outside gene matches: 8. This chain's CDR3 is CASSWIQREGEQFF. The CDR3 DNA reads TGTGCCAGCAGCTGGATTCAACGGGAGGGTGAGCAGTTCTTC.

The genes are TRBV11-3 and TRBJ2-3, with TRBD1 matching 8 bases. There are 17 residues in the CDR3. The germline gives CDR1 SGHNT, CDR2 YENEEA. The junction had 15 bases not matched to a gene; V was cut back by 5 bases and J by 5 bases. CDR3 nucleotide sequence: TGTGCCAGCAGCCAACGACAGGGGCGCCCCGGCGGAGATACGCAGTATTTT. It is translated as CASSQRQGRPGGDTQYF.

This clone was seen a handful of times. The rearrangement links TRBV6-5 to TRBJ2-2; 8 bases line up with TRBD2. Looked up from germline, CDR1 is MNHEY and CDR2 is SVGAGI. The trim removed 4 bases at V and 6 bases at J, leaving 10 bases unmatched. CDR3 length equals 16 residues. CDR3 coding DNA: TGTGCCAGCAGTTCCTCCGGGACTAGTGGCGCCGGGGAGCTGTTTTTT. Translating gives CASSSSGTSGAGELFF.

The genes are TRBV5-1 and TRBJ2-1, with TRBD2 identical over 8 bases. CDR3 length: 14 residues. V gave up 4 bases and J gave up 9 bases; unmatched junction bases: 9. Germline CDR1 SGHRS, CDR2 YFSETQ. CDR3 bases: TGCGCCAGCAGCCCGACGGGAGGGAGTATTGAGCAGTTCTTC. Encoded protein: CASSPTGGSIEQFF. Full variable domain (outside the CDR3, taken from reference TRBV5-1 and TRBJ2-1): KAGVTQTPRYLIKTRGQQVTLSCSPISGHRSVSWYQQTPGQGLQFLFEYFSETQRNKGNFPGRFSGRQFSNSRSEMNVSTLELGDSALYLCASSPTGGSIEQFFGPGTRLTVL.

J is TRBJ2-5 and V is TRBV5-1; D is uncertain. Trimming took 0 bases from V and 5 from J, leaving 11 bases between them. The CDR3 loop spans 14 amino acids. Germline assignment: CDR1 SGHRS and CDR2 YFSETQ. DNA of the CDR3: TGCGCCAGCAGCTTGGACAGTACAGCCGAGACCCAGTACTTC. Its translation: CASSLDSTAETQYF.

This chain connects TRBV4-2 to TRBJ2-1; D gene uncertain. The V end was cut by 0 bases, the J end by 0 bases, with 6 bases between. This CDR3 has 15 residues. Per germline, CDR1 LGHNA and CDR2 YNFKEQ. The CDR3 reads CASSQDPRSYNEQFF. Written as DNA, the CDR3 is TGTGCCAGCAGCCAAGATCCGCGCTCCTACAATGAGCAGTTCTTC.